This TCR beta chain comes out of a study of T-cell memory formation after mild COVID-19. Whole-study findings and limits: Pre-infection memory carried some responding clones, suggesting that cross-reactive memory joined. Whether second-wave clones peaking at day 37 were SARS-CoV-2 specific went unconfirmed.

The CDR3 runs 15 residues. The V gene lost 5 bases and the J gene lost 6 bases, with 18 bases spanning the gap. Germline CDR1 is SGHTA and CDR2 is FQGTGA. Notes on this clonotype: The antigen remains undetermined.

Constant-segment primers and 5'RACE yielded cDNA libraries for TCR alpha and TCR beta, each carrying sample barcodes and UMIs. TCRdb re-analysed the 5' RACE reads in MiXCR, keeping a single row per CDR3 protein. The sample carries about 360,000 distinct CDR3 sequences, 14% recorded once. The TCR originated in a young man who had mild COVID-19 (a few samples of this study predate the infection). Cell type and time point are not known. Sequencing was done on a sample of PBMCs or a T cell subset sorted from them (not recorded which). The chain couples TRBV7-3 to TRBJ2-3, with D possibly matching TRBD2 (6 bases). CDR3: CASSPLAGSWDTQYF. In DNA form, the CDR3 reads TGTGCCAGCAGCCCTCTTGCGGGGTCATGGGATACGCAGTATTTT.